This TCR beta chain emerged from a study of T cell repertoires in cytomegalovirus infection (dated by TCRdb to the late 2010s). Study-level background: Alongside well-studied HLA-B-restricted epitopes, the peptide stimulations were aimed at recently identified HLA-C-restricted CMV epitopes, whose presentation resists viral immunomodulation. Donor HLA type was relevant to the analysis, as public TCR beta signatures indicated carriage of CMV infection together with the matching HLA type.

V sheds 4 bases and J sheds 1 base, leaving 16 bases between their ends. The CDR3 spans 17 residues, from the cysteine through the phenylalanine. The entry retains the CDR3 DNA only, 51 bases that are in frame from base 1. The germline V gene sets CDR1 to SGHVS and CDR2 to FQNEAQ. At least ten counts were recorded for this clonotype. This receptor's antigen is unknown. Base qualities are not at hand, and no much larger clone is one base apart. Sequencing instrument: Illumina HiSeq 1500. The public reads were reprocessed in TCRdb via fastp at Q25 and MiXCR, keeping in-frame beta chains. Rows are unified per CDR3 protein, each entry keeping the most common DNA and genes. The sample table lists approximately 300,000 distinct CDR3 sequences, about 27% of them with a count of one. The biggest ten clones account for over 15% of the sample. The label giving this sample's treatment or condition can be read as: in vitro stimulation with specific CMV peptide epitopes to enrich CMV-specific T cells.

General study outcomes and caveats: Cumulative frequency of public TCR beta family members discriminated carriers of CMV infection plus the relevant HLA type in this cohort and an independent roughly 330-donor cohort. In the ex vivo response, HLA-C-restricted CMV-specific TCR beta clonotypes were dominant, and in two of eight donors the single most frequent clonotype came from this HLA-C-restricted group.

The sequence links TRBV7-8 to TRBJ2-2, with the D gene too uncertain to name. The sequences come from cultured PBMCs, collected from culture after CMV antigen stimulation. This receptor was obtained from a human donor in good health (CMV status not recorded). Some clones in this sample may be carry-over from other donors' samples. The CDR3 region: CASSSGSPIMNTGELFF. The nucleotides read TGTGCCAGCAGCTCCGGGTCGCCGATAATGAACACCGGGGAGCTGTTTTTT.